This TCR beta chain comes out of a study of blood T cell repertoires in COVID-19. Trimming took off 1 base at V and 1 base at J, with 10 bases between the two ends. The CDR3 is 15 residues long. Germline CDR1 is MNHNS and CDR2 is SASEGT. Clones were sequenced by immunoSEQ multiplex PCR, and TCRdb holds only the in-frame ones, with some missing. The data show about 200,000 clones, about 86% seen once. This clone was recorded many times. The TCR was taken from a man between 35 and 55 years old who had recovered from COVID-19. Input material: PBMCs or T cells enriched from blood (not recorded which). V is TRBV6-1 and J is TRBJ1-1; maybe TRBD1 (6 bases). In DNA, the CDR3 is TGTGCCAGCAGTGAAGGCAGGGGCTGGAACACTGAAGCTTTCTTT. Translation: CASSEGRGWNTEAFF.